Below are 27 T cell receptor beta chains sequenced from a single sample in a study of blood T cell repertoires in COVID-19. Some clones are missing from TCRdb's copy, which holds only in-frame ones; the method was immunoSEQ multiplex PCR. The sample has 250,000 to 350,000 clones; roughly 87% are singletons. Specimen: PBMCs or T cells enriched from blood (not recorded which). The source of these receptors is a woman aged 40 to 49 who had recovered from COVID-19.

V gene TRBV5-6 combines with J gene TRBJ1-6, with a weak D call TRBD1 (6 bases). Germline CDR1 SGHDT, CDR2 YYEEEE. The V end lost 2 bases, the J end lost 7 bases, and 13 bases lay between the germline ends. This CDR3 is 15 amino acids long. CDR3 amino acids: CASSFLGQHNSPLHF. DNA of the CDR3: TGTGCCAGCAGCTTTTTAGGACAGCACAATTCACCCCTCCACTTT.

Note on this clone: The sample carries other DNA sequences with the same CDR3. This CDR3 is CASSLNRGNEKLFF. The CDR3 DNA sequence: TGTGCCAGCAGCTTAAACAGGGGGAATGAAAAACTGTTTTTT. The rearrangement joins TRBV13 to TRBJ1-4; the match to TRBD1 covers 8 bases. The CDR3 totals 14 residues. V shed 2 bases and J 5 bases; nucleotides not matched to a gene: 1. Germline assignment: CDR1 PRHDT and CDR2 FYEKMQ (reference sequence).

This chain connects TRBV21-1 to TRBJ1-1; TRBD1 is taken as the D call from the table, unchecked against the DNA. TRBV21-1 is a known pseudogene. The CDR3 runs 15 residues. The CDR3 coding sequence is TGTGCCAGCAGCGCTCCCCAGTGGGGCCGATCTGAAGCTTTCTTT. This codes for CASSAPQWGRSEAFF.

This chain links TRBV5-4 with TRBJ2-6; D uncertain. This CDR3 region has 15 residues. V was trimmed by 4 bases and J by 0 bases, leaving 8 bases between them. Germline-derived CDR1 and CDR2 are SGHNT and YYREEE (reference sequence). CDR3 in amino acids: CASSTHRSGANVLTF. The CDR3 region has the DNA TGTGCCAGCAGCACTCACCGCTCTGGGGCCAACGTCCTGACTTTC.

This chain uses TRBV9 with TRBJ2-3; 7 nucleotides align to TRBD2. The germline gives CDR1 SGDLS, CDR2 YYNGEE. The V and J ends lost 2 bases and 4 bases, in that order; junction bases with no gene match: 7. CDR3 length equals 15 residues. DNA of the CDR3: TGTGCCAGCAGCGTTTCGGGAGGACGGGCAGATACGCAGTATTTT. Its translation: CASSVSGGRADTQYF.

The count of this clone is one. This CDR3 is also generated by other DNA sequences in the sample. The chain is built from TRBV28 and TRBJ2-1; 12 bases align to TRBD2. The CDR3 length is 16 residues. Per germline, CDR1 MDHEN and CDR2 SYDVKM. V was pared by 4 bases and J by 3 bases, with 4 bases of the junction left unmatched. CDR3 sequence: CASSSLAGGSYNEQFF. CDR3 DNA: TGTGCCAGCAGTTCACTAGCGGGAGGTAGCTACAATGAGCAGTTCTTC.

The rearrangement links TRBV7-2 to TRBJ2-7; D is uncertain. CDR1 SGHTA and CDR2 FQGNSA come from the germline V gene. The CDR3 length is 13 residues. V lost 1 base to trimming and J lost 7 bases, with 11 bases between them. This CDR3 reads CASSLGQALEQYF. The CDR3 DNA reads as TGTGCCAGCAGCTTAGGCCAGGCCTTGGAGCAGTACTTC.

The CDR3: CASSSQGTGNTIYF. CDR3 in DNA: TGTGCCAGCAGTTCCCAGGGGACAGGAAACACCATATATTTT. The chain links TRBV6-2 or TRBV6-3 to TRBJ1-3, with D possibly TRBD1 on 6 matching bases. Per the germline V gene, CDR1 is MNHEY and CDR2 is SVGEGT. The CDR3 sequence is 14 residues long. Trimming took 4 bases from V and 4 from J, leaving 11 bases between them.

The chain recombines TRBV11-2 with TRBJ1-1, with a possible D match to TRBD1 (6 bases). V shed 1 base and J shed 6 bases, with 15 bases lying between them. The germline CDR1 and CDR2 sequences are SGHAT and FQNNGV. The CDR3 consists of 15 residues. The CDR3 loop is CASSLVWQGISEAFF. The CDR3 DNA follows: TGTGCCAGCAGCTTAGTTTGGCAGGGGATATCTGAAGCTTTCTTT.

The J gene is TRBJ2-5, the V gene TRBV19, with 14 positions matching TRBD2. This CDR3 has 15 amino acids. Trimming at V came to 4 bases and at J to 4 bases, leaving 2 bases not matched to a gene. CDR1 and CDR2 from the germline V gene are LNHDA and SQIVND (reference sequence). The CDR3 protein is CASSRGLAGVETQYF. The CDR3 region has the DNA TGTGCCAGTAGTAGGGGACTAGCGGGAGTAGAGACCCAGTACTTC.

The chain links TRBV11-2 to TRBJ1-1, with TRBD1 matching 8 bases. Per the germline V gene, CDR1 is SGHAT and CDR2 is FQNNGV. The ends lost 4 bases at V and 3 bases at J; junction bases unmatched: 4. The CDR3 runs 14 residues. The CDR3 sequence is CASSSTGGHTEAFF. The CDR3 DNA reads as TGTGCCAGCAGCTCTACAGGGGGTCACACTGAAGCTTTCTTT. Full variable domain (remainder filled in from reference TRBV11-2 and TRBJ1-1): EAGVAQSPRYKIIEKRQSVAFWCNPISGHATLYWYQQILGQGPKLLIQFQNNGVVDDSQLPKDRFSAERLKGVDSTLKIQPAKLEDSAVYLCASSSTGGHTEAFFGQGTRLTVV.

The chain joins TRBV28 to TRBJ2-1, with D possibly matching TRBD2 (5 bases). The CDR3 contains 14 residues. Germline lookup yields CDR1 MDHEN and CDR2 SYDVKM. With 7 bases removed from V and 8 bases from J, the gap between germline ends came to 18 bases. CDR3 protein: CASIQGPADDEQFF. The CDR3 coding sequence is TGTGCCAGCATTCAAGGACCAGCGGACGATGAGCAGTTCTTC. The full variable domain, completed using reference TRBV28 and TRBJ2-1, is DVKVTQSSRYLVKRTGEKVFLECVQDMDHENMFWYRQDPGLGLRLIYFSYDVKMKEKGDIPEGYSVSREKKERFSLILESASTNQTSMYLCASIQGPADDEQFFGPGTRLTVL.

V gene TRBV2 combines with J gene TRBJ1-5, with D hard to call. V was pared by 6 bases and J by 5 bases, with 11 bases between. CDR3 length: 13 amino acids. Germline values: CDR1 SNHLY, CDR2 FYNNEI. The CDR3 spells CASSGDWDQPQHF. As DNA, the CDR3 is TGTGCCAGCAGCGGGGATTGGGATCAGCCCCAGCATTTT.

The chain links TRBV4-3 to TRBJ1-5, with 7 bases matching TRBD1. Germline V lookup: CDR1 LGHNA, CDR2 YSLEER. V was clipped by 4 bases and J by 4 bases; unmatched bases: 7. This CDR3 region has 15 residues. The CDR3 coding sequence is TGCGCCAGCAGCCCAGGGGGGACGGGGAATCAGCCCCAGCATTTT. It is translated as CASSPGGTGNQPQHF.

This chain joins TRBV5-6 and TRBJ2-7; perhaps TRBD1 as D (6 bases). Germline lookup yields CDR1 SGHDT and CDR2 YYEEEE. The V end was cut by 2 bases, the J end by 4 bases, with 16 bases between. This CDR3 is 15 amino acids long. CDR3 sequence: CASSFRDTPLYEQYF. CDR3 bases: TGTGCCAGCAGCTTCCGGGACACCCCTTTGTACGAGCAGTACTTC.

This CDR3 is CASSLGGANEQFF. For the CDR3, the DNA is TGCGCCAGCAGCTTAGGGGGGGCCAATGAGCAGTTCTTC. This chain joins TRBV5-1 and TRBJ2-1, with D perhaps TRBD2 (7 bases). Germline-derived CDR1 and CDR2 are SGHRS and YFSETQ. The CDR3 sequence is 13 residues long. V lost 2 bases to trimming and J lost 6 bases, with 9 bases between them. Complete variable domain (other parts from reference TRBV5-1 and TRBJ2-1): KAGVTQTPRYLIKTRGQQVTLSCSPISGHRSVSWYQQTPGQGLQFLFEYFSETQRNKGNFPGRFSGRQFSNSRSEMNVSTLELGDSALYLCASSLGGANEQFFGPGTRLTVL.

The chain carries TRBV4-3 and TRBJ2-7; D might be TRBD2 (6 bases). The CDR3 runs to 17 residues. V lost 1 base to trimming and J lost 2 bases, with 18 bases between them. Germline V CDR1 and CDR2: LGHNA, YSLEER. The CDR3 nucleotides are TGCGCCAGCAGCCAAGTGGGGGGTGGCGTCGAAACCTACGAGCAGTACTTC. This encodes CASSQVGGGVETYEQYF.

The genes are TRBV27 and TRBJ2-7; D perhaps matches TRBD1 (7 bases). Germline loops: CDR1 MNHEY, CDR2 SMNVEV (reference sequence). The CDR3 totals 15 residues. Between the trimmed V and J ends, which lost 0 bases and 6 bases, there was a span of 15 bases. The CDR3 DNA reads TGTGCCAGCAGTTTATCCCCAGGGGGGTGGGCCGAGCAGTACTTC. This gives the protein CASSLSPGGWAEQYF.

This chain connects TRBV9 to TRBJ2-6; tentative D call: TRBD2 (6 bases). Deletions cut 3 bases from V and 0 bases from J, with 19 bases between. This CDR3 has 19 amino acids. The germline CDR1 and CDR2 sequences are SGDLS and YYNGEE. The CDR3 DNA sequence: TGTGCCAGCAGCGCCCTACTGGGACTGGCACCCTCTGGGGCCAACGTCCTGACTTTC. Translating it yields CASSALLGLAPSGANVLTF.

The rearrangement links TRBV29-1 to TRBJ2-5, with 9 bases fitting TRBD2. With V trimmed by 5 bases and J by 1 base, 5 bases remained unmatched. Germline CDR1 and CDR2: SQVTM and ANQGSEA. This CDR3 has 14 amino acids. The DNA for the CDR3 is TGCAGCGTTCTAGCGGGAATGCTCCAAGAGACCCAGTACTTC. It is translated as CSVLAGMLQETQYF.

The chain combines TRBV4-3 with TRBJ2-7, with 8 bases matching TRBD2. Germline loops: CDR1 LGHNA, CDR2 YSLEER. After removal of 0 bases from V and 4 bases from J, the junction contained 11 bases not matched to a gene. The CDR3 runs to 17 residues. Written as DNA, the CDR3 is TGCGCCAGCAGCCAAGAGATCTCCAGCGGGAGTGTTTACGAGCAGTACTTC. Protein sequence: CASSQEISSGSVYEQYF.

The genes are TRBV4-1 and TRBJ2-1; TRBD2 matches 10 bases. The CDR3 length is 16 residues. Looked up from germline, CDR1 is MGHRA and CDR2 is YSYEKL. V trimming: 0 bases; J trimming: 10 bases; junction bases outside the gene matches: 9. The CDR3 loop is CASSQDPSGRAKEQFF. CDR3 sequence (DNA): TGCGCCAGCAGCCAAGATCCAAGCGGGAGGGCAAAAGAGCAGTTCTTC.

This sequence joins TRBV27 and TRBJ2-5; 7 positions match TRBD1. The CDR3 extends over 16 amino acids. Trimming at V came to 7 bases and at J to 4 bases, leaving 15 bases not matched to a gene. Germline assignment: CDR1 MNHEY and CDR2 SMNVEV (reference sequence). Written as DNA, the CDR3 is TGTGCCAGCAAGGGGTTCGGCAGGGGGAGTCGAGAGACCCAGTACTTC. Amino acids: CASKGFGRGSRETQYF.

V and J are TRBV20-1 and TRBJ2-1; 7 nucleotides line up with TRBD2. The V gene's germline CDR1 is DFQATT and CDR2 SNEGSKA (reference sequence). V shed 3 bases, J shed 14 bases, and the junction held 16 bases outside the gene matches. The CDR3 sequence is 14 residues long. CDR3 loop: CSASTAGADKGEFF. The CDR3 DNA sequence: TGCAGTGCTAGTACGGCGGGAGCGGACAAGGGAGAGTTCTTC.

There are a few counts of this clone. V gene TRBV19 combines with J gene TRBJ2-3; D is perhaps TRBD2 (6 bases). The CDR3 covers 14 residues. Germline V gives CDR1 LNHDA, CDR2 SQIVND (reference sequence). V lost 5 bases and J lost 3, with 12 bases in between. The CDR3 nucleotides are TGTGCCAGTAGTCTTCTGGGGGGAACAGATACGCAGTATTTT. As protein: CASSLLGGTDTQYF.

This clone was counted between two and nine times. The chain links TRBV7-8 to TRBJ1-6; tentative D call: TRBD1 (5 bases). CDR3 size: 15 residues. In germline, CDR1 is SGHVS, CDR2 FQNEAQ. V lost 1 base and J lost 7, with 11 bases in between. The CDR3 spells CASSLGSAGNSPLHF. The CDR3 region has the DNA TGTGCCAGCAGCTTAGGATCCGCAGGGAATTCACCCCTCCACTTT.

This sequence joins TRBV6-5 and TRBJ1-1; D gene ambiguous. The CDR3 covers 14 residues. The V end lost 3 bases, the J end lost 0 bases, and 8 bases lay between the germline ends. Germline loops: CDR1 MNHEY, CDR2 SVGAGI. CDR3 DNA: TGTGCCAGCAGTTATGCCGCGATGAACACTGAAGCTTTCTTT. This translates into CASSYAAMNTEAFF.